Below are 3 T cell receptor beta chains sequenced from a single sample in a study of OX40 agonist ivuxolimab in advanced cancers. TCRdb keeps only in-frame clones here, not all; method: immunoSEQ multiplex PCR. The sample records approximately 94,000 clones, approximately 90% being singletons. The material sequenced was CD4+ or CD8+ T cells sorted from blood, taken in a trial of the OX40 agonist ivuxolimab. These receptors all stem from an adult with an advanced solid tumor such as melanoma, head and neck, liver or kidney cancer.

This clone was observed a few times. The V and J genes are TRBV21-1 and TRBJ2-1; TRBD1, the D gene given by the table, was not confirmed from the DNA. TRBV21-1 is given as a pseudogene. The CDR3 runs to 19 residues. The CDR3 nucleotides are TGTGCCAGCGTCTCCGAAGGACAGGGGGCGCGACTGCCGTACAATGAGCAGTTCTTC. It is translated as CASVSEGQGARLPYNEQFF.

This clone was seen a single time. The V and J genes are TRBV28 and TRBJ2-5; 7 nucleotides match TRBD2. V lost 5 bases, J lost 4 bases, and 7 bases stayed unmatched. The CDR3 covers 14 residues. Germline V gene lookup returns CDR1 MDHEN and CDR2 SYDVKM. The CDR3 is CASSVTSERETQYF. CDR3 nucleotides: TGTGCCAGCAGTGTTACTAGCGAACGAGAGACCCAGTACTTC. The variable domain in full, with the rest retrieved from reference TRBV28 and TRBJ2-5, is DVKVTQSSRYLVKRTGEKVFLECVQDMDHENMFWYRQDPGLGLRLIYFSYDVKMKEKGDIPEGYSVSREKKERFSLILESASTNQTSMYLCASSVTSERETQYFGPGTRLLVL.

J is TRBJ1-2 and V is TRBV11-3, with D possibly TRBD1 on 5 matching bases. The CDR3 spans 13 residues. With 3 bases removed from V and 8 bases from J, the gap between germline ends came to 13 bases. Per germline, CDR1 SGHNT and CDR2 YENEEA. CDR3 residues: CASSFRDLYGYTF. CDR3 bases: TGTGCCAGCAGCTTCCGGGACCTTTACGGCTACACCTTC.